The 26 T cell receptor beta chains below come from one sample, sequenced in a study of shared clonotypes between healthy human individuals. Only in-frame clones appear in the TCRdb table, and some are missing; sequencing was by immunoSEQ multiplex PCR. The sample has approximately 810,000 clones, about 91% seen once. Naive CD8 cells, CD45RO-negative and positively selected for CCR7, excluded terminally differentiated effector memory CD45RA+ cells. The specimen sequenced was naive CD8+ T cells sorted from blood. All receptors derive from a man aged 25-45 years in good health.

V is TRBV13 and J is TRBJ1-2; 9 nucleotides line up with TRBD1. Germline assignment: CDR1 PRHDT and CDR2 FYEKMQ (reference sequence). The CDR3 is made up of 14 amino acids. The J segment lost 8 bases and the V segment lost 4 bases, leaving 8 bases of the junction unmatched. The CDR3 loop is CASSSDRGVIGYTF. CDR3 coding DNA: TGTGCCAGCAGCTCCGACAGGGGGGTAATAGGCTACACCTTC.

The rearrangement uses TRBV4-1 and TRBJ1-2, with D maybe TRBD1 (5 bases). CDR3 length equals 16 residues. Per germline, CDR1 MGHRA and CDR2 YSYEKL. V was cut by 4 bases and J by 3 bases, with 18 bases left in between. The CDR3 loop reads CASSLPLNGGDYGYTF. CDR3 bases: TGCGCCAGCAGCCTCCCCCTCAACGGGGGGGACTATGGCTACACCTTC.

This chain joins TRBV5-4 and TRBJ1-1, with 9 positions matching TRBD1. The CDR3 length is 15 residues. V was pared by 4 bases and J by 1 base, with 5 bases of the junction left unmatched. The germline V gene encodes CDR1 SGHNT and CDR2 YYREEE (reference sequence). The CDR3 sequence: CASSRTGATNTEAFF. DNA of the CDR3: TGTGCCAGCAGCAGGACAGGGGCCACGAACACTGAAGCTTTCTTT. Based on the CDR3 plus reference TRBV5-4 and TRBJ1-1, the full variable domain is ETGVTQSPTHLIKTRGQQVTLRCSSQSGHNTVSWYQQALGQGPQFIFQYYREEENGRGNFPPRFSGLQFPNYSSELNVNALELDDSALYLCASSRTGATNTEAFFGQGTRLTVV.

Comments on this clone: The junction differs from germline at one of its ends, possibly a read error. The chain joins TRBV7-7 to TRBJ2-2, with D perhaps matching TRBD1 (5 bases). The CDR3 has 16 residues. In germline, CDR1 is SSHAT, CDR2 FNYEAQ (reference sequence). The DNA for the CDR3 is TGTGCTAGCAGCCCCCCCGGACAAACGAACACCGGGGAGCTGTTTTTT. Protein: CASSPPGQTNTGELFF.

The chain has TRBV27 and TRBJ2-1; unclear D gene. Germline-derived CDR1 and CDR2 are MNHEY and SMNVEV (reference sequence). V shed 5 bases and J shed 3 bases, with 8 bases lying between them. This CDR3 region has 13 residues. CDR3 residues: CASSPGRYNEQFF. The CDR3 nucleotides read TGTGCCAGCAGTCCGGGCCGCTACAATGAGCAGTTCTTC.

The rearrangement joins TRBV11-2 to TRBJ2-7; 12 bases are a match to TRBD1. The CDR3 sequence is 19 residues long. CDR1 SGHAT and CDR2 FQNNGV come from the germline V gene. The junction had 14 bases not matched to a gene; V was cut back by 5 bases and J by 0 bases. Here the CDR3 reads CASSQTPGQGAHSSYEQYF. In nucleotides, the CDR3 is TGTGCCAGCAGCCAAACGCCGGGACAGGGGGCTCACTCCTCCTACGAGCAGTACTTC.

This chain links TRBV7-3 with TRBJ2-5, with D uncertain. V gave up 5 bases and J gave up 5 bases, with 15 bases separating them. CDR3 length equals 14 residues. The germline CDR1 and CDR2 sequences are SGHTA and FQGTGA. DNA of the CDR3: TGTGCCAGCAGCCGCGGACGGGCCGGGGAGACCCAGTACTTC. The encoded protein is CASSRGRAGETQYF.

The chain combines TRBV28 with TRBJ2-3; D gene ambiguous. This CDR3 region has 14 residues. Germline CDR1 MDHEN, CDR2 SYDVKM. V was shortened by 6 bases and J by 2 bases, with 12 bases between the two germline ends. CDR3 DNA: TGTGCCAGCAGCCCTCCCCCTCTCACAGATACGCAGTATTTT. Its translation: CASSPPPLTDTQYF.

This chain connects TRBV5-4 to TRBJ2-7, with TRBD2 identical over 11 bases. CDR3 size: 15 residues. Trimming removed 4 bases from V and 3 bases from J; junction bases left unmatched: 6. CDR1 and CDR2 from the germline V gene are SGHNT and YYREEE (reference sequence). The CDR3 DNA reads as TGTGCCAGCAGCCAACTAGCGGGAGCCAACTACGAGCAGTACTTC. Its protein is CASSQLAGANYEQYF.

The V and J genes are TRBV2 and TRBJ2-7; D is possibly TRBD2 (5 bases). The germline CDR1 and CDR2 sequences are SNHLY and FYNNEI. This CDR3 is 17 amino acids long. Trimming pared 0 bases from V and 5 bases from J, leaving 20 bases between. The CDR3 DNA follows: TGTGCCAGCAGTGAAGCGTGGTTCGTGGGAGTTACGGACGAGCAGTACTTC. It codes for CASSEAWFVGVTDEQYF.

The chain carries TRBV7-9 and TRBJ2-5, with TRBD2 identical over 15 bases. From germline, CDR1 is SEHNR and CDR2 FQNEAQ (reference sequence). The ends lost 5 bases at V and 4 bases at J; junction bases unmatched: 2. This CDR3 contains 15 residues. The CDR3 sequence is CASSRGLAGGETQYF. CDR3 in DNA: TGTGCCAGCAGCCGGGGACTAGCGGGAGGAGAGACCCAGTACTTC.

The chain uses TRBV7-3 and TRBJ2-2, with 9 bases fitting TRBD1. This CDR3 is built from 16 residues. From germline, CDR1 is SGHTA and CDR2 FQGTGA. J lost 5 bases, V lost 1 base, and 5 bases had no gene match. The CDR3 nucleotides read TGTGCCAGCAGCTTAAGCCGGGACAGGGTGACCGGGGAGCTGTTTTTT. Its translation: CASSLSRDRVTGELFF.

J is TRBJ1-1 and V is TRBV29-1; no clear D. This CDR3 contains 12 residues. The germline gives CDR1 SQVTM, CDR2 ANQGSEA. V was shortened by 6 bases and J by 1 base, with 9 bases between the two germline ends. CDR3 amino acids: CSVRRTNTEAFF. CDR3 coding DNA: TGCAGCGTCCGCAGGACGAACACTGAAGCTTTCTTT.

This chain joins TRBV7-2 and TRBJ1-1, with 7 positions matching TRBD1. Germline V gene data show CDR1 as SGHTA and CDR2 as FQGNSA. V trimming: 5 bases; J trimming: 5 bases; junction bases outside the gene matches: 5. The CDR3 loop spans 13 amino acids. CDR3 nucleotide sequence: TGTGCCAGCAGCAGCGACAGGGCGACTGAAGCTTTCTTT. It specifies CASSSDRATEAFF.

The chain joins TRBV5-4 to TRBJ2-7; no clear D. This CDR3 contains 17 residues. The germline V gene has CDR1 SGHNT and CDR2 YYREEE (reference sequence). V gave up 0 bases and J gave up 5 bases, with 21 bases separating them. CDR3 residues: CASSLVPQMEVYDEQYF. For the CDR3, the DNA is TGTGCCAGCAGCTTGGTGCCACAGATGGAAGTATACGACGAGCAGTACTTC.

J is TRBJ2-1 and V is TRBV6-6; D gene uncertain. V shed 5 bases and J shed 3 bases, with 14 bases lying between them. This CDR3 has 15 residues. Germline CDR1 reads MNHNY; CDR2 reads SVGAGI (reference sequence). Written as DNA, the CDR3 is TGTGCCAGCAGTGCAGCCCCCAGACTCTACAATGAGCAGTTCTTC. Its protein is CASSAAPRLYNEQFF.

The J gene is TRBJ2-7, the V gene TRBV30, with TRBD1 matching over 7 bases. CDR1 is GTSNPN, CDR2 SVGIG, per germline (reference sequence). The CDR3 runs to 15 residues. With 5 bases clipped from V and 2 bases from J, the junction kept 12 bases outside the gene matches. The CDR3 DNA sequence: TGTGCCTGGGACCGATACGGGACAGCCACCTACGAGCAGTACTTC. Amino acids: CAWDRYGTATYEQYF. The full variable domain, completed using reference TRBV30 and TRBJ2-7, is SQTIHQWPATLVQPVGSPLSLECTVEGTSNPNLYWYRQAAGRGLQLLFYSVGIGQISSEVPQNLSASRPQDRQFILSSKKLLLSDSGFYLCAWDRYGTATYEQYFGPGTRLTVT.

The chain joins TRBV19 to TRBJ2-3, with D unclear. CDR1 and CDR2 (germline): LNHDA, SQIVND (reference sequence). The CDR3 spans 13 residues. V was pared by 5 bases and J by 0 bases, with 6 bases between. CDR3 amino acids: CASSGVSTDTQYF. The CDR3 DNA sequence: TGTGCCAGTAGTGGGGTTAGCACAGATACGCAGTATTTT.

This chain uses TRBV27 with TRBJ2-7, with TRBD2 identical over 12 bases. The length of the CDR3 is 15 residues. The junction had 10 bases not matched to a gene; V was cut back by 6 bases and J by 7 bases. Germline lookup yields CDR1 MNHEY and CDR2 SMNVEV (reference sequence). In DNA, the CDR3 is TGTGCCAGCAGCCCAGGACTAGCGGGGAGGCGAGAGCAGTACTTC. It translates to CASSPGLAGRREQYF.

This clone was seen a handful of times. The chain links TRBV7-9 to TRBJ2-7; TRBD1 matches 7 bases. This CDR3 has 15 amino acids. With V trimmed by 5 bases and J by 3 bases, 10 bases remained unmatched. Germline CDR1 SEHNR, CDR2 FQNEAQ (reference sequence). The CDR3 sequence: CASSAAGTVFYEQYF. DNA for the CDR3: TGTGCCAGCAGCGCTGCTGGGACAGTATTCTACGAGCAGTACTTC.

The chain combines TRBV7-9 with TRBJ2-7, with 14 bases matching TRBD2. CDR3 length: 17 residues. J lost 5 bases, V lost 5 bases, and 11 bases had no gene match. Germline CDR1 SEHNR, CDR2 FQNEAQ (reference sequence). The CDR3 sequence is CASSHRLAGGHFDEQYF. As DNA, the CDR3 is TGTGCCAGCAGCCACAGACTAGCGGGAGGGCATTTTGACGAGCAGTACTTC.

The rearrangement links TRBV6-1 to TRBJ1-1; the match to TRBD1 covers 7 bases. Germline CDR1 is MNHNS and CDR2 is SASEGT. V dropped 6 bases and J dropped 6; count of bases not matched to a gene: 7. The CDR3 runs 13 residues. CDR3 nucleotides: TGTGCCAGCAGAGGACAGGAGGGGGCTGAAGCTTTCTTT. Encoded protein: CASRGQEGAEAFF.

This chain joins TRBV9 and TRBJ2-7, with TRBD2 identical over 9 bases. Germline-derived CDR1 and CDR2 are SGDLS and YYNGEE. J lost 3 bases, V lost 7 bases, and 11 bases had no gene match. CDR3 length: 15 residues. The CDR3 coding sequence is TGTGCCAGCGCAGGGGGTGGTAGCGGGAGCTACGAGCAGTACTTC. This encodes CASAGGGSGSYEQYF.

This clone was observed a single time. This sequence joins TRBV28 and TRBJ2-5; D call uncertain. CDR3 length equals 15 residues. V was cut by 2 bases and J by 7 bases, with 17 bases left in between. Germline V CDR1 and CDR2: MDHEN, SYDVKM. CDR3 sequence: CASSLGDLLWGTQYF. CDR3 DNA: TGTGCCAGCAGTTTAGGAGACCTTCTTTGGGGGACCCAGTACTTC.

The rearrangement uses TRBV4-1 and TRBJ2-5; 12 bases map to TRBD2. This CDR3 comprises 17 residues. CDR1 and CDR2 (germline): MGHRA, YSYEKL. Germline trimming cut 0 bases from V and 5 bases from J; bases unmatched to any gene: 7. In DNA form, the CDR3 reads TGCGCCAGCAGCCAAGACGGACTAGCGGGAATGGCGGAGACCCAGTACTTC. This gives the protein CASSQDGLAGMAETQYF.

This sequence joins TRBV7-9 and TRBJ2-1; TRBD2 matches 8 bases. With V trimmed by 6 bases and J by 2 bases, 12 bases remained unmatched. The CDR3 covers 17 residues. In germline, CDR1 is SEHNR, CDR2 FQNEAQ (reference sequence). The CDR3 bases are TGTGCCAGCAGTCCCTTTAGCGGGACAAAACCCTACAATGAGCAGTTCTTC. Protein product: CASSPFSGTKPYNEQFF.